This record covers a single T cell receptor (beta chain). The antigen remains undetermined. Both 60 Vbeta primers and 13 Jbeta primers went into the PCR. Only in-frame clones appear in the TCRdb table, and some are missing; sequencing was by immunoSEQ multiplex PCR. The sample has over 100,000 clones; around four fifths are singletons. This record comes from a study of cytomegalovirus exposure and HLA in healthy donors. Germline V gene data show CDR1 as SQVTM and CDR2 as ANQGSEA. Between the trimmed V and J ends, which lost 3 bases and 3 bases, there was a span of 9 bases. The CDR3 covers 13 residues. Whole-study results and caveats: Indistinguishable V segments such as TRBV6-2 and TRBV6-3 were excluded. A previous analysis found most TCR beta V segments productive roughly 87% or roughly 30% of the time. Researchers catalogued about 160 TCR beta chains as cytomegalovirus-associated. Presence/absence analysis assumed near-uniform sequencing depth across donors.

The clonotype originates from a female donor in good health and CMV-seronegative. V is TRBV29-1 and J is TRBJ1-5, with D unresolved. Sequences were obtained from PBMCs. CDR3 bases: TGCAGCGTTGATGAGGGTAACAATCAGCCCCAGCATTTT. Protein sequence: CSVDEGNNQPQHF.